Listed below are T cell receptor beta chains from one sample, sequenced in a study of T cell repertoires in cytomegalovirus infection. One entry per CDR3 protein, called by TCRdb with MiXCR from the reads. The profile shows roughly 78,000 distinct CDR3 sequences, roughly 39% of them singletons. Their cognate antigens are unknown. The sequencing used CD8+ T cells from cultured PBMCs, collected from culture after CMV antigen stimulation. All receptors come from a human donor in good health (CMV status not recorded). Some clones in this sample may be carry-over from other donors' samples. Both conserved end residues are trimmed from each CDR3. Fields, in order: V gene, CDR3 length, CDR3 protein.

>TRBV7-3|14
ASSAGLRGAPGELF
>TRBV9|10
ASSVNSDTQY
>TRBV12-3/TRBV12-4|12
ASSFPGHLTEAF
>TRBV4-1|14
ASSQEERTSEGKLF
>TRBV7-2|13
ASSFGGASTDTQY
>TRBV7-2|11
ASSLNGRYEQY
>TRBV7-6|10
ASSFFGGEAF
>TRBV27|18
ASSPTLIRGSGKTNYGYT
>TRBV7-6|14
ASSLVPRWQEETQY
>TRBV15|13
ATSRDRGYTGELF
>TRBV7-3|10
ASSPGQLEAF
>TRBV27|13
ASSAAGTGVYEQY
>TRBV7-2|12
ASSLAGGGDTQY
>TRBV7-2|12
ASSSRDRPNEQF
>TRBV24-1|9
ATSDLYEQF
>TRBV7-2|11
ASSTVAGYEQY
>TRBV7-8|15
ASSSHLTGFNTGELF
>TRBV7-9|11
ASSRAGQETQY
>TRBV7-8|13
ASSPPGLGLGEQF
>TRBV7-6|13
ASSSGTGYNSPLH
>TRBV12-3/TRBV12-4|12
ASSWGGPSYEQY
>TRBV7-6|12
ASSIGDGTGEQY
>TRBV7-6|13
ASSSAGTANSPLH
>TRBV6-6|11
ASSFLAENEQF
>TRBV12-3/TRBV12-4|15
ASSFAVAGGPTGELF
>TRBV19|11
ASTRTSTDTQY
>TRBV4-1|15
ASSQEPGTGGSVGYT
>TRBV6-5|14
ASSPGAQPAPLEQF
>TRBV7-9|17
ASSLKGTARASSGNTIY
>TRBV7-6|11
ASSRTVNTEAF
>TRBV6-6|15
ASSYTPGPRRQETQY
>TRBV7-9|13
ASSLTSPFKDEQF
>TRBV7-9|11
ASSKRGGNEQF
>TRBV7-8|13
ASSLEQGDGETQY
>TRBV20-1|11
SVKFEAKNIQY
>TRBV11-2|14
ASSSQTFTANEKLF
>TRBV6-1|13
ASRNLAGGADTQY
>TRBV11-2|13
ASSFAGESQETQY
>TRBV5-4|11
ASSRSVNTEAF
>TRBV7-9|13
ASSWGNYSNQPQH
>TRBV20-1|16
SARGPAGEADSNQPQH
>TRBV28|14
ASSPRQGLGTGELF
>TRBV5-6|13
ASSASLGGTDTQY
>TRBV7-6|11
ASSLGLTNEQF
>TRBV28|11
ASSLTYGYGYT
>TRBV2|13
ASSDARSRNQPQH
>TRBV4-1|12
ASSQDGHLYEQY
>TRBV7-2|14
ASRMTPGQGLETQY
>TRBV6-1|11
ASSAELYNEQF
>TRBV7-6|13
ASSFDSYFNYGYT
>TRBV6-8|11
ASRRTAAYEQY
>TRBV7-6|13
ASSLVVGGHTEAF
>TRBV9|11
ASSGGGAWGYT
>TRBV7-2|14
ASSLPGQSPSGELF
>TRBV7-3|13
ASSLSGGAFDEQF